The 32 T cell receptor beta chains reported below all come from one sample, sequenced in a study of early T cells in non-severe SARS-CoV-2 infection. Each CDR3 protein is one row after TCRdb ran MiXCR on the 5' RACE reads. The sample contains 50,000 or so distinct CDR3 sequences, 4.5% to 7% of which appear only once. Source material: whole blood. The origin of the receptors is an adult who was a healthcare worker with PCR-confirmed SARS-CoV-2 infection or an uninfected control (not recorded which).

This clonotype was found many times. This sequence joins TRBV11-1 and TRBJ2-1; TRBD1 might be the D (8 bases). V dropped 1 base and J dropped 6 bases, with 10 bases sitting between them. Germline loops: CDR1 SGHAT, CDR2 FQDESV (reference sequence). This CDR3 spans 14 amino acids. The CDR3 DNA reads TGTGCCAGCAGCTTAGACAGGGGGGGCAATGAGCAGTTCTTC. Its protein is CASSLDRGGNEQFF.

The sample holds many counts of this clonotype. The chain couples TRBV10-3 to TRBJ1-5, with 9 bases fitting TRBD1. CDR3 length: 13 amino acids. The germline CDR1 and CDR2 sequences are ENHRY and SYGVKD. J was trimmed by 5 bases and V by 11 bases; bases with no gene match: 7. CDR3 amino acids: CAVSQGAYQPQHF. The CDR3 DNA reads as TGTGCCGTTTCACAGGGGGCATATCAGCCCCAGCATTTT.

V and J are TRBV18 and TRBJ1-1, with D perhaps TRBD1 (6 bases). Germline lookup yields CDR1 KGHSH and CDR2 LQKENI. The CDR3 contains 14 residues. Trimming pared 5 bases from V and 1 base from J, leaving 11 bases between. CDR3 region: CASSRDTRNTEAFF. The CDR3 DNA follows: TGTGCCAGCTCAAGGGACACTCGGAACACTGAAGCTTTCTTT.

The CDR3 loop reads CASSQSSGKIYNEQFF. DNA for the CDR3: TGTGCCAGCAGCCAATCTAGCGGGAAGATCTACAATGAGCAGTTCTTC. The rearrangement uses TRBV3-1 and TRBJ2-1, with 9 bases that match TRBD2. The V gene's germline CDR1 is LGHDT and CDR2 YNNKEL (reference sequence). The CDR3 consists of 16 residues. V lost 2 bases, J lost 3 bases, and 5 bases stayed unmatched.

This clonotype was recorded many times. The chain combines TRBV2 with TRBJ1-5, with 7 bases matching TRBD1. The germline V gene has CDR1 SNHLY and CDR2 FYNNEI. V dropped 6 bases and J dropped 1; count of bases not matched to a gene: 6. The CDR3 is 15 residues long. DNA of the CDR3: TGTGCCAGCAGGAGGACAGGACCAAGCAATCAGCCCCAGCATTTT. Its protein is CASRRTGPSNQPQHF. The complete variable domain, with remaining parts taken from reference TRBV2 and TRBJ1-5, reads EPEVTQTPSHQVTQMGQEVILRCVPISNHLYFYWYRQILGQKVEFLVSFYNNEISEKSEIFDDQFSVERPDGSNFTLKIRSTKLEDSAMYFCASRRTGPSNQPQHFGDGTRLSIL.

This clonotype came up a few times. Compared with germline, one end of the junction differs, possibly owing to a read error. V is TRBV4-1 and J is TRBJ2-7; the D gene is possibly TRBD2 (6 bases). Germline lookup yields CDR1 MGHRA and CDR2 YSYEKL. There are 17 residues in the CDR3. The CDR3 coding sequence is TGCGCCAGCAGCCAAGACAGGACAACTAGCTTCTCCTGCGAGCAGTACTTC. This encodes CASSQDRTTSFSCEQYF.

There are many counts of this clonotype. This rearrangement joins TRBV5-1 to TRBJ2-7; the D call may be TRBD1 or TRBD2 (6 bases each). Germline values: CDR1 SGHRS, CDR2 YFSETQ. The CDR3 runs 15 residues. V shed 5 bases and J shed 0 bases, with 15 bases lying between them. In DNA form, the CDR3 reads TGCGCCAGCAGTCCAGGAGGGGGGCTCTCCTACGAGCAGTACTTC. It specifies CASSPGGGLSYEQYF.

This clonotype was counted many times. The rearrangement joins TRBV11-2 to TRBJ2-1; 11 bases are shared with TRBD2. The CDR3 has 15 amino acids. The junction had 6 bases not matched to a gene; V was cut back by 2 bases and J by 9 bases. CDR1 is SGHAT, CDR2 FQNNGV, per germline. In nucleotides, the CDR3 is TGTGCCAGCAGCTTATCTAGCGGGAGGTTCGGTGAGCAGTTCTTC. Its protein is CASSLSSGRFGEQFF.

This clonotype has a count of ten or more. This rearrangement joins TRBV19 to TRBJ2-2; the match to TRBD2 covers 9 bases. CDR1 and CDR2 from the germline V gene are LNHDA and SQIVND (reference sequence). The CDR3 has 16 amino acids. V was clipped by 5 bases and J by 5 bases; unmatched bases: 9. CDR3 coding DNA: TGTGCCAGTAGTTTCTCGACTAGCGGAGGGACCGGGGAGCTGTTTTTT. Translation gives CASSFSTSGGTGELFF.

This clonotype has ten or more counts. The chain couples TRBV12-3 or TRBV12-4 to TRBJ1-2; unclear D gene. The ends were cut back, 6 bases at V and 8 bases at J, with 16 bases in the middle. This CDR3 comprises 13 residues. This CDR3 is CASSPVVMGGYTF. CDR3 nucleotides: TGTGCCAGCAGCCCGGTAGTGATGGGAGGCTACACCTTC.

By share of the sample, this clonotype is medium-sized (0.01 to 0.1%). This rearrangement joins TRBV6-5 to TRBJ1-2; 9 nucleotides agree with TRBD1. The V gene end was trimmed by 4 bases and the J gene end by 5 bases; junction bases not matched to a gene: 14. Germline assignment: CDR1 MNHEY and CDR2 SVGAGI. The CDR3 contains 17 residues. The CDR3 coding sequence is TGTGCCAGCAGTTCGCTCCCTACTCCCGGACAGGGGTATGGCTACACCTTC. Translation gives CASSSLPTPGQGYGYTF.

Many counts were recorded for this clonotype. The chain has TRBV5-1 and TRBJ1-2, with a possible D match to TRBD1 (6 bases). Germline CDR1 and CDR2: SGHRS and YFSETQ. V lost 0 bases, J lost 6 bases, and 15 bases lay in between. The CDR3 runs to 15 residues. CDR3 region: CASSLDTGSFDGYTF. DNA of the CDR3: TGCGCCAGCAGCTTGGACACAGGGAGTTTTGATGGCTACACCTTC.

There are many counts of this clonotype. This chain uses TRBV7-2 with TRBJ2-7; D is unclear. Trimming took off 5 bases at V and 3 bases at J, with 8 bases between the two ends. The CDR3 is 12 residues long. The germline CDR1 and CDR2 sequences are SGHTA and FQGNSA. The CDR3 coding sequence is TGTGCCAGCAGCCCCCACGGCTACGAGCAGTACTTC. Its protein product is CASSPHGYEQYF.

This clonotype was detected only a few times. The chain couples TRBV6-1 to TRBJ2-4, with D possibly TRBD1 on 6 matching bases. V dropped 4 bases and J dropped 6 bases, with 16 bases sitting between them. Germline loops: CDR1 MNHNS, CDR2 SASEGT. The CDR3 is made up of 15 amino acids. In DNA, the CDR3 is TGTGCCAGCAGTGCGACGACAGGACTCGCAAACATTCAGTACTTC. Translation: CASSATTGLANIQYF.

Notes on this clonotype: This may be a read error, as it is one base from a much larger clone. The rearrangement joins TRBV7-3 to TRBJ1-1; the D is unclear. V lost 7 bases to trimming and J lost 2 bases, with 17 bases between them. The CDR3 length is 15 residues. The germline gives CDR1 SGHTA, CDR2 FQGTGA. The CDR3 DNA sequence: TGTGCCAGCAACAACTCCGACAAGCCCAACACTGAAGCTTTCTTT. It translates to CASNNSDKPNTEAFF. The entire variable domain, with the rest obtained from reference TRBV7-3 and TRBJ1-1, is as follows: GAGVSQTPSNKVTEKGKYVELRCDPISGHTALYWYRQSLGQGPEFLIYFQGTGAADDSGLPNDRFFAVRPEGSVSTLKIQRTERGDSAVYLCASNNSDKPNTEAFFGQGTRLTVV.

This clonotype was detected many times. The J gene is TRBJ1-1, the V gene TRBV10-3, with D possibly matching TRBD1 (5 bases). Trimming left V 10 bases short and J 1 base short, with 13 bases between. The CDR3 contains 13 residues. Germline CDR1 reads ENHRY; CDR2 reads SYGVKD. As DNA, the CDR3 is TGTGCCACCCAGGACACAGGGAACACTGAAGCTTTCTTT. It translates to CATQDTGNTEAFF.

This clonotype was observed a few times. The chain carries TRBV29-1 and TRBJ2-7, with a weak D call TRBD2 (6 bases). The CDR3 has 12 amino acids. Trimming pared 7 bases from V and 5 bases from J, leaving 15 bases between. From germline, CDR1 is SQVTM and CDR2 ANQGSEA. CDR3 amino acids: CSGAGGSNEQYF. The CDR3 region has the DNA TGCAGCGGGGCAGGAGGGTCCAACGAGCAGTACTTC.

The table lists this clonotype with many counts. The rearrangement links TRBV11-3 to TRBJ2-7; D is uncertain. CDR1 is SGHNT and CDR2 is YENEEA in the germline V gene. V shed 1 base and J shed 3 bases, with 7 bases lying between them. The CDR3 extends over 13 amino acids. As DNA, the CDR3 is TGTGCCAGCAGCTTAGCAGAAAGCTACGAGCAGTACTTC. Translating it yields CASSLAESYEQYF.

The chain joins TRBV12-3 or TRBV12-4 to TRBJ2-4; tentatively, D is TRBD1 or TRBD2 (5 bases each). The CDR3 sequence is 14 residues long. V was cut by 5 bases and J by 12 bases, with 20 bases left in between. The CDR3 region has the DNA TGTGCCAGCAGTCCCCCCGGGACCCTTCTCACTCAGTACTTC. The encoded protein is CASSPPGTLLTQYF.

This clonotype was recorded at least ten times. This sequence joins TRBV20-1 and TRBJ1-5; D might be TRBD1 (6 bases). Trimming left V 0 bases short and J 10 bases short, with 13 bases between. This CDR3 contains 13 residues. Germline CDR1 and CDR2: DFQATT and SNEGSKA (reference sequence). Written as DNA, the CDR3 is TGCAGTGCTAGAGAGACAGGTCCGTCCCCCCAGCATTTT. It yields the protein CSARETGPSPQHF.

This clonotype was counted at least ten times. The rearrangement uses TRBV18 and TRBJ2-5, with D possibly TRBD2 on 5 matching bases. The germline V gene has CDR1 KGHSH and CDR2 LQKENI. There are 15 residues in the CDR3. V gave up 1 base and J gave up 3 bases, with 12 bases separating them. CDR3 loop: CASSPQGVGKETQYF. The CDR3 DNA reads TGTGCCAGCTCACCACAGGGAGTAGGAAAAGAGACCCAGTACTTC.

This clonotype was picked up many times. The chain uses TRBV12-3 or TRBV12-4 and TRBJ2-7; 7 bases map to TRBD2. The J segment lost 0 bases and the V segment lost 1 base, leaving 3 bases of the junction unmatched. The CDR3 totals 15 residues. The CDR3 reads CASSLELASSYEQYF. The CDR3 nucleotides read TGTGCCAGCAGTTTAGAACTAGCGAGCTCCTACGAGCAGTACTTC.

There are many counts of this clonotype. The chain uses TRBV20-1 and TRBJ1-4; D gene uncertain. This CDR3 has 8 residues. CDR1 is DFQATT, CDR2 SNEGSKA, per germline (reference sequence). Trimming removed 6 bases from V and 14 bases from J, with 7 bases in between. The CDR3 loop reads CSAGPLFF. The CDR3 DNA sequence: TGCAGTGCCGGGCCCCTGTTTTTT.

This clonotype was seen repeatedly, ten times or more. The chain couples TRBV9 to TRBJ1-2, with D perhaps TRBD1 (5 bases). This CDR3 comprises 17 residues. Trimming removed 4 bases at V and 1 base at J, with 20 bases between. Germline assignment: CDR1 SGDLS and CDR2 YYNGEE. CDR3 loop: CASSSVIAGNYNYGYTF. The CDR3 bases are TGTGCCAGCAGCTCTGTCATCGCAGGGAACTATAACTATGGCTACACCTTC.

On this clonotype: Possible read error: a much larger clone is one base away. V usage is TRBV6-1 and J usage is TRBJ2-2, with 8 bases lining up with TRBD1. From germline, CDR1 is MNHNS and CDR2 SASEGT. The CDR3 runs to 14 residues. The CDR3 loop reads CVSSSGQATGELFF. In DNA, the CDR3 is TGTGTCAGCAGTTCGGGACAGGCTACCGGGGAGCTGTTTTTT.

This clonotype was observed at least ten times. The chain couples TRBV10-3 to TRBJ1-5; 8 bases match TRBD1. Germline V CDR1 and CDR2: ENHRY, SYGVKD. Trimming at V came to 10 bases and at J to 4 bases, leaving 6 bases not matched to a gene. The CDR3 length is 13 residues. As DNA, the CDR3 is TGTGCCACCGCGGACAGGGTGAATCAGCCCCAGCATTTT. Protein: CATADRVNQPQHF.

This clonotype was recorded only once. This could be a read error, since a much larger clone is one nucleotide away. The chain uses TRBV20-1 and TRBJ2-7; 10 nucleotides match TRBD2. The CDR3 is made up of 14 amino acids. Trimming removed 4 bases from V and 4 bases from J; junction bases left unmatched: 7. The germline V gene has CDR1 DFQATT and CDR2 SNEGSKA (reference sequence). In DNA, the CDR3 is TGCAGTGCTACTCATAGGACTAGCGGTTACGAGCAGTACTTC. The encoded protein is CSATHRTSGYEQYF.

This clonotype was detected ten times or more. J is TRBJ2-3 and V is TRBV9; 12 bases line up with TRBD2. The J segment lost 3 bases and the V segment lost 4 bases, leaving 3 bases of the junction unmatched. The CDR3 is 15 amino acids. Per germline, CDR1 SGDLS and CDR2 YYNGEE. CDR3 in amino acids: CASSKTSGGTDTQYF. In nucleotides, the CDR3 is TGTGCCAGCAGCAAGACTAGCGGGGGAACAGATACGCAGTATTTT.

The chain links TRBV20-1 to TRBJ2-7; tentatively, D is TRBD1 (5 bases). V was cut by 6 bases and J by 2 bases, with 14 bases left in between. The CDR3 length is 13 residues. From germline, CDR1 is DFQATT and CDR2 SNEGSKA (reference sequence). CDR3 nucleotide sequence: TGCAGTGCAGCCAGGGTACCTACCTACGAGCAGTACTTC. Translation gives CSAARVPTYEQYF.

V and J are TRBV7-2 and TRBJ2-7, with a possible D match to TRBD1 (6 bases). The V end was cut by 5 bases, the J end by 2 bases, with 19 bases between. The germline V gene encodes CDR1 SGHTA and CDR2 FQGNSA. The CDR3 extends over 16 amino acids. In nucleotides, the CDR3 is TGTGCCAGCAGCGACTCTACAGGGCGTTTTACCTACGAGCAGTACTTC. Translating it yields CASSDSTGRFTYEQYF.

This clonotype was counted many times. J is TRBJ1-5 and V is TRBV12-3 or TRBV12-4; 7 positions match TRBD1. The CDR3 has 13 residues. With 6 bases clipped from V and 7 bases from J, the junction kept 6 bases outside the gene matches. CDR3 in DNA: TGTGCCAGCAGGTCCACAGGGGAGCAGCCCCAGCATTTT. This gives the protein CASRSTGEQPQHF.

The V gene is TRBV11-2, the J gene TRBJ2-1, with 10 bases identical to TRBD2. Per germline, CDR1 SGHAT and CDR2 FQNNGV. The CDR3 spans 17 residues. V shed 2 bases and J 10 bases; nucleotides not matched to a gene: 14. In DNA, the CDR3 is TGTGCCAGCAGCTTACGGCCTAGCGGGAGTGTATGGGGGGAGCAGTTCTTC. Its translation: CASSLRPSGSVWGEQFF.